These 29 T cell receptor beta chains came from one sample sequenced in a study of T cell responses to AZD1222 COVID-19 vaccine. Only in-frame clones appear in the TCRdb table, and some are missing; sequencing was by immunoSEQ multiplex PCR. This table holds 90,000 to 130,000 clones, 85% to 95% found once. Specimen: peripheral blood, collected on day 0 of AZD1222 vaccination. The receptors were gathered from an adult in good health.

The gene calls are TRBV28 and TRBJ1-6; 8 positions agree with TRBD1. Germline V lookup: CDR1 MDHEN, CDR2 SYDVKM. V lost 3 bases, J lost 4 bases, and 11 bases stayed unmatched. The CDR3 is 18 amino acids. The CDR3 coding sequence is TGTGCCAGCAGTTTTAGACAGGGGTCAGCCTTTTATAATTCACCCCTCCACTTT. Residues: CASSFRQGSAFYNSPLHF.

The chain employs TRBV19 and TRBJ1-2; D might be TRBD1 (6 bases). The CDR3 covers 13 residues. V shed 5 bases and J shed 8 bases, with 15 bases lying between them. CDR1 LNHDA and CDR2 SQIVND come from the germline V gene (reference sequence). The CDR3 region has the DNA TGTGCCAGTAGTCCCCCAGGGGTTGAAGGCTACACCTTC. Its translation is CASSPPGVEGYTF.

The chain couples TRBV3-1 (or the pseudogene TRBV3-2) to TRBJ2-5; 15 bases map to TRBD2. The V gene end was trimmed by 7 bases and the J gene end by 3 bases; junction bases not matched to a gene: 3. The germline gives CDR1 LGHDT, CDR2 YNNKEL (reference sequence). This CDR3 comprises 15 residues. This CDR3 is CASIRTSGGEETQYF. The DNA of the CDR3 is TGTGCCAGCATCCGGACTAGCGGGGGGGAAGAGACCCAGTACTTC.

V and J are TRBV23-1 and TRBJ1-4; unclear D gene. TRBV23-1 is classed as an ORF, of uncertain function. V was trimmed by 0 bases and J by 5 bases, leaving 10 bases between them. The CDR3 is 15 amino acids. The DNA of the CDR3 is TGCGCCAGCAGTCAATCGGGTAGGGTCAATGAAAAACTGTTTTTT. This gives the protein CASSQSGRVNEKLFF.

This chain links TRBV4-2 with TRBJ2-2; TRBD2 matches 7 bases. This CDR3 contains 15 residues. The V gene's germline CDR1 is LGHNA and CDR2 YNFKEQ. V gave up 1 base and J gave up 4 bases; unmatched junction bases: 3. DNA of the CDR3: TGTGCCAGCAGCCAAGTTGGGGGGGGCACCGGGGAGCTGTTTTTT. This gives the protein CASSQVGGGTGELFF.

The table lists this clone with a few counts. The chain recombines TRBV7-6 with TRBJ1-1, with 9 bases identical to TRBD1. The CDR3 spans 16 residues. The germline V gene has CDR1 SGHVS and CDR2 FNYEAQ. Trimming cost V 10 bases and J 4 bases; bases outside gene matches: 16. CDR3 residues: CAMGTGKEYMGTEAFF. Here the CDR3 DNA reads TGTGCCATGGGGACAGGGAAGGAATACATGGGCACTGAAGCTTTCTTT.

The V call is TRBV27, the J call TRBJ1-2; D remains unclear. The V end lost 8 bases, the J end lost 8 bases, and 18 bases lay between the germline ends. This CDR3 has 13 amino acids. Per the germline V gene, CDR1 is MNHEY and CDR2 is SMNVEV (reference sequence). In DNA form, the CDR3 reads TGTGCCAGCGGCCGCCGAGAGTCACGCGGCTACACCTTC. This gives the protein CASGRRESRGYTF.

The rearrangement uses TRBV3-1 (or the pseudogene TRBV3-2) and TRBJ1-6, with TRBD1 matching over 7 bases. There are 14 residues in the CDR3. Per the germline V gene, CDR1 is LGHDT and CDR2 is YNNKEL (reference sequence). J gave up 9 bases and V 5 bases, and 7 bases lay outside the gene matches. CDR3 in amino acids: CASSYGTVVSPLHF. As DNA, the CDR3 is TGTGCCAGCAGCTACGGGACAGTGGTTTCACCCCTCCACTTT.

The V gene is TRBV28, the J gene TRBJ1-2; 8 bases align to TRBD1. J lost 5 bases, V lost 4 bases, and 9 bases had no gene match. Looked up from germline, CDR1 is MDHEN and CDR2 is SYDVKM. This CDR3 has 15 amino acids. CDR3: CASSSFGQGGYGYTF. The CDR3 DNA is TGTGCCAGCAGTTCCTTCGGACAGGGAGGGTATGGCTACACCTTC.

The chain links TRBV29-1 to TRBJ1-1; TRBD1 matches 8 bases. Germline V gene sequence: CDR1 SQVTM, CDR2 ANQGSEA. V shed 7 bases, J shed 11 bases, and the junction held 9 bases outside the gene matches. The CDR3 consists of 11 residues. CDR3 protein: CSGGTRGPAFF. In DNA form, the CDR3 reads TGCAGCGGGGGAACCAGGGGGCCCGCTTTCTTT.

The V and J genes are TRBV5-6 and TRBJ1-2, with 7 bases identical to TRBD1. This CDR3 is built from 12 residues. Per germline, CDR1 SGHDT and CDR2 YYEEEE. V shed 5 bases and J 3 bases; nucleotides not matched to a gene: 1. CDR3 amino acids: CASSTGDYGYTF. The DNA of the CDR3 is TGTGCCAGCAGTACAGGGGACTATGGCTACACCTTC.

The CDR3: CASSPGENTEAFF. As DNA, the CDR3 is TGTGCCAGCAGCCCCGGGGAGAACACTGAAGCTTTCTTT. The gene calls are TRBV2 and TRBJ1-1; D ambiguous. Germline V gene data show CDR1 as SNHLY and CDR2 as FYNNEI. V was clipped by 6 bases and J by 1 base, with 9 bases between them. The CDR3 loop spans 13 amino acids.

The rearrangement links TRBV28 to TRBJ1-1; 10 bases are a match to TRBD1. Germline CDR1 is MDHEN and CDR2 is SYDVKM. J was trimmed by 0 bases and V by 6 bases; bases with no gene match: 10. The CDR3 is 17 amino acids. The CDR3 DNA sequence: TGTGCCAGCAGAAGATCCGGGACAGGGGTTCTGAACACTGAAGCTTTCTTT. Translating it yields CASRRSGTGVLNTEAFF.

The chain combines TRBV5-5 with TRBJ2-1; D call uncertain. V was trimmed by 0 bases and J by 6 bases, leaving 4 bases between them. The germline gives CDR1 SGHKS, CDR2 YYEKEE (reference sequence). There are 12 residues in the CDR3. CDR3 in amino acids: CASSLEFNEQFF. The CDR3 coding sequence is TGTGCCAGCAGCTTGGAATTCAATGAGCAGTTCTTC. Based on the CDR3 plus reference TRBV5-5 and TRBJ2-1, the full variable domain is DAGVTQSPTHLIKTRGQQVTLRCSPISGHKSVSWYQQVLGQGPQFIFQYYEKEERGRGNFPDRFSARQFPNYSSELNVNALLLGDSALYLCASSLEFNEQFFGPGTRLTVL.

The chain has TRBV6-5 and TRBJ2-5; 8 bases are shared with TRBD1. The CDR3 totals 14 residues. Trimming took 7 bases from V and 1 from J; bases not matched to a gene: 5. CDR1 is MNHEY and CDR2 is SVGAGI in the germline V gene. The CDR3 here is CASTLGTGQETQYF. The CDR3 DNA follows: TGTGCCAGCACCCTGGGGACAGGCCAAGAGACCCAGTACTTC.

The V call is TRBV11-2, the J call TRBJ1-2; D is perhaps TRBD1 (5 bases). The CDR3 totals 12 residues. Trimming removed 4 bases from V and 8 bases from J, with 11 bases in between. Germline CDR1 reads SGHAT; CDR2 reads FQNNGV. Here the CDR3 DNA reads TGTGCCAGCAGCTCGGGACGTGCGGGCTACACCTTC. Amino acid sequence: CASSSGRAGYTF.

This chain connects TRBV28 to TRBJ1-6; D is unclear. The CDR3 length is 15 residues. Between the trimmed V and J ends, which lost 5 bases and 4 bases, there was a span of 12 bases. Germline CDR1 and CDR2: MDHEN and SYDVKM. CDR3 region: CASSNSAVYNSPLHF. DNA for the CDR3: TGTGCCAGCAGTAATTCAGCGGTTTATAATTCACCCCTCCACTTT.

The V call is TRBV6-6, the J call TRBJ1-2; 8 nucleotides match TRBD1. The ends lost 4 bases at V and 8 bases at J; junction bases unmatched: 12. Germline V gene lookup returns CDR1 MNHNY and CDR2 SVGAGI (reference sequence). The CDR3 length is 15 residues. DNA of the CDR3: TGTGCCAGCAGTTCCCCAGGACAGGGCGTTCGGGGCTACACCTTC. Amino acid sequence: CASSSPGQGVRGYTF.

This chain joins TRBV27 and TRBJ2-7; possibly TRBD2 for D (5 bases). Trimming pared 1 base from V and 0 bases from J, leaving 13 bases between. In germline, CDR1 is MNHEY, CDR2 SMNVEV (reference sequence). The length of the CDR3 is 16 residues. The CDR3 nucleotides read TGTGCCAGCAGTTTATGGAGGCCGACAAGCTCCTACGAGCAGTACTTC. Its translation is CASSLWRPTSSYEQYF.

This sequence joins TRBV25-1 and TRBJ1-2; D might be TRBD1 (6 bases). The germline gives CDR1 MGHDK, CDR2 SYGVNS. Trimming left V 3 bases short and J 4 bases short, with 15 bases between. This CDR3 spans 15 amino acids. CDR3 in amino acids: CASSDQDRPIYGYTF. CDR3 DNA: TGTGCCAGCAGTGACCAGGACAGACCAATCTATGGCTACACCTTC.

The chain recombines TRBV9 with TRBJ1-5; no firm D call. Trimming cost V 0 bases and J 1 base, with 8 bases left between them. This CDR3 region has 15 residues. From germline, CDR1 is SGDLS and CDR2 YYNGEE. CDR3 nucleotide sequence: TGTGCCAGCAGCGTAGGGGGAACGAGCAATCAGCCCCAGCATTTT. Its protein product is CASSVGGTSNQPQHF.

The chain employs TRBV7-3 and TRBJ2-3, with D maybe TRBD2 (5 bases). Germline V lookup: CDR1 SGHTA, CDR2 FQGTGA. V shed 3 bases and J shed 0 bases, with 7 bases lying between them. The CDR3 totals 14 residues. The CDR3 DNA sequence: TGTGCCAGCAGCTTGAGGGCTAGCACAGATACGCAGTATTTT. Translated: CASSLRASTDTQYF.

The chain links TRBV21-1 to TRBJ2-1; the table assigns TRBD2, which was not confirmed against the DNA. TRBV21-1 constitutes a pseudogene. This CDR3 spans 17 amino acids. The CDR3 region has the DNA TGTGCCAGCAGCAAAGCAGCTAGCGGGGGCCAAAACAATGAGCAGTTCTTC. This translates into CASSKAASGGQNNEQFF.

The V and J genes are TRBV12-3 or TRBV12-4 and TRBJ1-2; 8 nucleotides match TRBD1. With V trimmed by 2 bases and J by 8 bases, 4 bases remained unmatched. The CDR3 is 13 residues long. The CDR3 DNA is TGTGCCAGCAGTTTAAGCACAGGGGGAGGCTACACCTTC. Its translation is CASSLSTGGGYTF.

The chain joins TRBV28 to TRBJ1-5; D not certain. Germline V CDR1 and CDR2: MDHEN, SYDVKM. The CDR3 loop spans 15 amino acids. V was trimmed by 4 bases and J by 0 bases, leaving 10 bases between them. The CDR3 sequence: CASSSRVYSNQPQHF. The CDR3 region has the DNA TGTGCCAGCAGTTCAAGGGTTTATAGCAATCAGCCCCAGCATTTT.

This clone appeared a single time. The DNA of the CDR3 is TGTGCCAGCAGTTTATCGCCGGGGCCCTATGGCTACACCTTC. Its protein product is CASSLSPGPYGYTF. The chain has TRBV27 and TRBJ1-2, with TRBD1 as a possible D gene (5 bases). Germline V gene sequence: CDR1 MNHEY, CDR2 SMNVEV (reference sequence). The CDR3 has 14 amino acids. Trimming cost V 0 bases and J 4 bases, with 9 bases left between them.

The chain uses TRBV3-1 (or the pseudogene TRBV3-2) and TRBJ2-3; TRBD1 is a possible D gene (5 bases). Trimming shortened V by 4 bases and J by 1 base, and 9 bases separated the two germline ends. The CDR3 consists of 14 residues. Germline lookup yields CDR1 LGHDT and CDR2 YNNKEL (reference sequence). The CDR3 sequence: CASSRQQGTDTQYF. CDR3 DNA sequence: TGTGCCAGCAGCCGACAACAGGGCACAGATACGCAGTATTTT.

This chain joins TRBV19 and TRBJ1-4, with a weak D call TRBD1 (5 bases). V dropped 4 bases and J dropped 3 bases, with 15 bases sitting between them. This CDR3 contains 16 residues. Germline lookup yields CDR1 LNHDA and CDR2 SQIVND (reference sequence). CDR3 protein: CASSTQSGGSNEKLFF. In DNA, the CDR3 is TGTGCCAGTAGTACCCAATCTGGGGGTTCTAATGAAAAACTGTTTTTT.

The chain has TRBV30 and TRBJ2-7; unclear D gene. The V end lost 0 bases, the J end lost 4 bases, and 4 bases lay between the germline ends. Germline V gives CDR1 GTSNPN, CDR2 SVGIG (reference sequence). The CDR3 has 11 amino acids. CDR3 sequence: CAWSVQYEQYF. CDR3 DNA: TGTGCCTGGAGTGTGCAGTACGAGCAGTACTTC.